This is a list of T cell receptor beta chains from one sample in a study of vaccination effects on CD4 cells after COVID-19. This table comes from immunoSEQ multiplex PCR, and its TCRdb copy is limited to in-frame clones, with some not included. The profile shows tens of thousands of clones, roughly two thirds of them singletons. These receptors have no known antigen. Sequenced material: CD4+ T cells from PBMCs cultured with SARS-CoV-2 spike peptides, taken before COVID-19 vaccination. These receptors came from a human donor who received a COVID-19 vaccine. Each CDR3 is given with its conserved first and last residue. A D gene is named only where the DNA matches it firmly. Some rows have no size entry. The others give once, few or many, or a class for an expanded clone.

cdr3_nt: TGTGCCAGCAGCCGGAGCGGGGGGGGTTCCCAGTACTTC; cdr3_aa: CASSRSGGGSQYF; v_call: TRBV12-3/TRBV12-4; d_call: TRBD2; j_call: TRBJ2-5; clone_size: NA
cdr3_nt: TGTGCCTGTGCCAGGGGAGTGAAGATTGAAGTAACTGAAGCTTTCTTT; cdr3_aa: CACARGVKIEVTEAFF; v_call: TRBV30; d_call: NA; j_call: TRBJ1-1; clone_size: NA
cdr3_nt: TGTGCCAGCAGCCAAGTGAAGCGGGAGTTTGAGCAGTTCTTC; cdr3_aa: CASSQVKREFEQFF; v_call: TRBV14; d_call: TRBD2; j_call: TRBJ2-1; clone_size: NA
cdr3_nt: TGCGCCAGCAGCGAGGGGCTAGCGGGAGGCCGCCCGCACGAGCAGTACTTC; cdr3_aa: CASSEGLAGGRPHEQYF; v_call: TRBV5-1; d_call: TRBD2; j_call: TRBJ2-7; clone_size: NA
cdr3_nt: TGTGCCAGCGGCCCACAGGGAATCACTGAAGCTTTCTTT; cdr3_aa: CASGPQGITEAFF; v_call: TRBV2; d_call: NA; j_call: TRBJ1-1; clone_size: NA
cdr3_nt: TGTGCCAGCAGCCGCGCGGATAGCACAGATACGCAGTATTTT; cdr3_aa: CASSRADSTDTQYF; v_call: TRBV3-1/TRBV3-2; d_call: NA; j_call: TRBJ2-3; clone_size: NA
cdr3_nt: TGTGCCAGCAGTTACTTGGATACGCAGTATTTT; cdr3_aa: CASSYLDTQYF; v_call: TRBV6-6; d_call: NA; j_call: TRBJ2-3; clone_size: NA
cdr3_nt: TGCGCCAGCAGTGAGCTTAGCACTGAAGCTTTCTTT; cdr3_aa: CASSELSTEAFF; v_call: TRBV10-2; d_call: NA; j_call: TRBJ1-1; clone_size: NA
cdr3_nt: TGTGCCAGCAGCCAACCCGGGACAGGGACTGAAGCTTTCTTT; cdr3_aa: CASSQPGTGTEAFF; v_call: TRBV3-1/TRBV3-2; d_call: TRBD1; j_call: TRBJ1-1; clone_size: NA
cdr3_nt: TGTGCCAGCAGCCAAGTCGGGGGAAACACTGAAGCTTTCTTT; cdr3_aa: CASSQVGGNTEAFF; v_call: TRBV14; d_call: NA; j_call: TRBJ1-1; clone_size: NA
cdr3_nt: TGTGCCATCAGTGAGGGGAGGACGAGAATCGGAAACACCATATATTTT; cdr3_aa: CAISEGRTRIGNTIYF; v_call: TRBV10-3; d_call: NA; j_call: TRBJ1-3; clone_size: NA
cdr3_nt: TGTGCCAGCAGTCCTGGGACTAGCGGAAGCTCCTACAATGAGCAGTTCTTC; cdr3_aa: CASSPGTSGSSYNEQFF; v_call: TRBV7-8; d_call: TRBD2; j_call: TRBJ2-1; clone_size: NA
cdr3_nt: TGCGCCAGCAGCCAAGACAGGGTAGGGCCCCAGCATTTT; cdr3_aa: CASSQDRVGPQHF; v_call: TRBV4-3; d_call: NA; j_call: TRBJ1-5; clone_size: NA
cdr3_nt: TGTGCCAGCTCACCGAGTGATCAGCCCCAGCATTTT; cdr3_aa: CASSPSDQPQHF; v_call: TRBV18; d_call: NA; j_call: TRBJ1-5; clone_size: once
cdr3_nt: TGCAGCGTTGGCCCACGAGCGAACACCGGGGAGCTGTTTTTT; cdr3_aa: CSVGPRANTGELFF; v_call: TRBV29-1; d_call: NA; j_call: TRBJ2-2; clone_size: NA
cdr3_nt: TGTGCCAGCAGCTTAGGATCTGGACAGAGGCCCTACGAGCAGTACTTC; cdr3_aa: CASSLGSGQRPYEQYF; v_call: TRBV5-6; d_call: NA; j_call: TRBJ2-7; clone_size: NA